The next 22 T cell receptor beta chains were all read from a single sample in a study of radiotherapy plus CTLA-4 blockade in lung cancer. Some clones are missing from TCRdb's copy, which holds only in-frame ones; the method was immunoSEQ multiplex PCR. The sample records about 49,000 clones, around 69% being singletons. The sample was peripheral blood, taken from a patient treated with radiotherapy plus ipilimumab. All receptors derive from a human donor with non-small cell lung cancer who had stable disease on radiotherapy plus ipilimumab.

The chain recombines TRBV7-8 with TRBJ2-2; D not certain. Germline loops: CDR1 SGHVS, CDR2 FQNEAQ. V gave up 5 bases and J gave up 0 bases, with 10 bases separating them. The length of the CDR3 is 15 residues. CDR3 sequence: CASSTTPANTGELFF. The CDR3, as DNA: TGTGCCAGCAGCACGACACCGGCGAACACCGGGGAGCTGTTTTTT. Combining the CDR3 with reference TRBV7-8 and TRBJ2-2 gives the whole variable domain GAGVSQSPRYKVAKRGQDVALRCDPISGHVSLFWYQQALGQGPEFLTYFQNEAQLDKSGLPSDRFFAERPEGSVSTLKIQRTQQEDSAVYLCASSTTPANTGELFFGEGSRLTVL.

This sequence joins TRBV2 and TRBJ2-3; possible D gene TRBD1, 6 bases. The germline V gene has CDR1 SNHLY and CDR2 FYNNEI. V was shortened by 6 bases and J by 5 bases, with 21 bases between the two germline ends. The CDR3 is 16 amino acids. Here the CDR3 DNA reads TGTGCCAGCAGAACTCGCCGGTGGGGGCGCGGAGATACGCAGTATTTT. It encodes CASRTRRWGRGDTQYF.

CDR3 sequence reads: CASSSATGSSYNSPLHF. In DNA form, the CDR3 reads TGTGCCAGCAGCTCCGCCACAGGGAGCTCCTATAATTCACCCCTCCACTTT. V usage is TRBV5-7 and J usage is TRBJ1-6; weak D call: TRBD1 (6 bases). TRBV5-7 is sorted into the ORF group, with uncertain function. The CDR3 consists of 17 residues. The V gene lost 3 bases and the J gene lost 0 bases, with 13 bases spanning the gap.

This chain joins TRBV2 and TRBJ1-2; 8 bases match TRBD1. After removal of 4 bases from V and 7 bases from J, the junction contained 8 bases not matched to a gene. The CDR3 contains 14 residues. Germline assignment: CDR1 SNHLY and CDR2 FYNNEI. The CDR3 here is CASSGIQGARGYTF. CDR3 coding DNA: TGTGCCAGCAGTGGTATTCAGGGGGCGCGTGGCTACACCTTC.

The rearrangement links TRBV23-1 to TRBJ1-5; TRBD1 matches 7 bases. TRBV23-1 is placed among ORFs of uncertain function. V shed 2 bases, J shed 3 bases, and the junction held 1 base outside the gene matches. The CDR3 is 14 residues long. This chain's CDR3 is CASSQGTANQPQHF. The CDR3 coding sequence is TGCGCCAGCAGTCAAGGGACAGCCAATCAGCCCCAGCATTTT.

The chain uses TRBV27 and TRBJ2-2, with 8 positions matching TRBD2. The CDR3 covers 15 residues. With 6 bases clipped from V and 4 bases from J, the junction kept 7 bases outside the gene matches. Germline CDR1 MNHEY, CDR2 SMNVEV (reference sequence). This CDR3 is CASSLGGAVTGELFF. Here the CDR3 DNA reads TGTGCCAGCAGCCTCGGGGGGGCCGTCACCGGGGAGCTGTTTTTT.

This CDR3 reads CASSLLRKGSNTEAFF. CDR3 sequence (DNA): TGTGCCAGCAGCTTACTCCGAAAGGGGTCGAACACTGAAGCTTTCTTT. The rearrangement links TRBV7-2 to TRBJ1-1; maybe TRBD1 (5 bases). The CDR3 has 16 residues. Germline lookup yields CDR1 SGHTA and CDR2 FQGNSA. V was pared by 2 bases and J by 1 base, with 14 bases between.

In its sample, this clone was seen once. The chain uses TRBV14 and TRBJ2-7; no reliable D call. V was shortened by 0 bases and J by 3 bases, with 12 bases between the two germline ends. This CDR3 region has 15 residues. CDR1 SGHDN and CDR2 FVKESK come from the germline V gene. The CDR3 here is CASSQDPAGYYEQYF. Here the CDR3 DNA reads TGTGCCAGCAGCCAAGATCCAGCAGGATACTACGAGCAGTACTTC.

The chain carries TRBV5-4 and TRBJ2-1, with 8 positions matching TRBD1. In germline, CDR1 is SGHNT, CDR2 YYREEE (reference sequence). The CDR3 is 13 residues long. V shed 4 bases, J shed 6 bases, and the junction held 3 bases outside the gene matches. The CDR3 DNA is TGTGCCAGCAGCCTCAGGGGGCCCAATGAGCAGTTCTTC. Protein sequence: CASSLRGPNEQFF.

The CDR3 reads CASSLAQYEGEQYF. The DNA for the CDR3 is TGTGCCAGCAGCTTAGCCCAGTATGAGGGCGAGCAGTACTTC. The V call is TRBV7-9, the J call TRBJ2-7; D possibly corresponds to TRBD2 (5 bases). Trimming shortened V by 0 bases and J by 6 bases, and 12 bases separated the two germline ends. The CDR3 covers 14 residues. Per germline, CDR1 SEHNR and CDR2 FQNEAQ (reference sequence).

The chain is built from TRBV19 and TRBJ2-1, with TRBD2 matching 14 bases. The CDR3 totals 16 residues. Per germline, CDR1 LNHDA and CDR2 SQIVND (reference sequence). V was clipped by 2 bases and J by 6 bases; unmatched bases: 3. CDR3 coding DNA: TGTGCCAGTAGTATATTGACTAGCGGGGGGGCCAATGAGCAGTTCTTC. It encodes CASSILTSGGANEQFF.

The chain carries TRBV30 and TRBJ2-4, with 14 nucleotides matching TRBD2. J was trimmed by 0 bases and V by 0 bases; bases with no gene match: 4. This CDR3 has 18 amino acids. Germline CDR1 is GTSNPN and CDR2 is SVGIG (reference sequence). The chain's CDR3 is CAWSVRTSGGLAKNIQYF. Here the CDR3 DNA reads TGTGCCTGGAGTGTACGGACTAGCGGGGGGCTAGCCAAAAACATTCAGTACTTC.

The rearrangement joins TRBV5-4 to TRBJ2-7, with 8 bases that match TRBD1. The V gene's germline CDR1 is SGHNT and CDR2 YYREEE (reference sequence). This CDR3 has 15 residues. The V gene end was trimmed by 0 bases and the J gene end by 0 bases; junction bases not matched to a gene: 2. The CDR3 DNA reads TGTGCCAGCAGCTTGGGTGGGACAGGCTCCTACGAGCAGTACGTC. It codes for CASSLGGTGSYEQYV.

The V gene is TRBV6-6, the J gene TRBJ2-2; D ambiguous. Germline V lookup: CDR1 MNHNY, CDR2 SVGAGI (reference sequence). The CDR3 loop spans 14 amino acids. V was trimmed by 2 bases and J by 4 bases, leaving 8 bases between them. As DNA, the CDR3 is TGTGCCAGCAGTTACGGAACGGGCACCGGGGAGCTGTTTTTT. It encodes CASSYGTGTGELFF.

DNA for the CDR3: TGTGCCAGTATGGGGACGGGCGCGACCTACAATGAGCAGTTCTTC. Translation gives CASMGTGATYNEQFF. The rearrangement links TRBV19 to TRBJ2-1, with D perhaps assigned TRBD1 or TRBD2 (5 bases each). The length of the CDR3 is 15 residues. The V gene's germline CDR1 is LNHDA and CDR2 SQIVND (reference sequence). V dropped 7 bases and J dropped 2 bases, with 15 bases sitting between them.

The rearrangement uses TRBV9 and TRBJ1-6; unclear D gene. The CDR3 runs to 16 residues. The V end lost 3 bases, the J end lost 4 bases, and 14 bases lay between the germline ends. In germline, CDR1 is SGDLS, CDR2 YYNGEE. The CDR3 DNA sequence: TGTGCCAGCAGCGCTGGCTCCAGGCCGTATAATTCACCCCTCCACTTT. Translated, it gives CASSAGSRPYNSPLHF.

The chain is built from TRBV9 and TRBJ1-2; tentative D call: TRBD1 (5 bases). Germline CDR1 reads SGDLS; CDR2 reads YYNGEE. V was trimmed by 1 base and J by 4 bases, leaving 8 bases between them. CDR3 length: 13 amino acids. The CDR3 bases are TGTGCCAGCAGCGTAATCGGGGGCTATGGCTACACCTTC. As protein: CASSVIGGYGYTF.

The J gene is TRBJ2-1, the V gene TRBV7-3; 15 bases align to TRBD2. V shed 3 bases, J shed 6 bases, and the junction held 0 bases outside the gene matches. The germline CDR1 and CDR2 sequences are SGHTA and FQGTGA. This CDR3 has 15 amino acids. The CDR3 loop reads CASSLGLAGGNEQFF. CDR3 sequence (DNA): TGTGCCAGCAGCTTGGGACTAGCGGGGGGCAATGAGCAGTTCTTC.

The CDR3 spells CASSLGQGDSPLHF. CDR3 in DNA: TGTGCCAGCAGCTTGGGACAGGGGGATTCACCCCTCCACTTT. V gene TRBV7-8 combines with J gene TRBJ1-6, with 11 bases aligning to TRBD1. Trimming removed 3 bases from V and 8 bases from J; junction bases left unmatched: 0. The CDR3 runs to 14 residues. Per germline, CDR1 SGHVS and CDR2 FQNEAQ.

The rearrangement uses TRBV5-1 and TRBJ2-1, with TRBD1 matching 8 bases. Trimming at V came to 3 bases and at J to 8 bases, leaving 7 bases not matched to a gene. The length of the CDR3 is 14 residues. CDR1 and CDR2 (germline): SGHRS, YFSETQ. The CDR3 coding sequence is TGCGCCAGCAGCTCTCGGGGGACAGGCGATGAGCAGTTCTTC. It codes for CASSSRGTGDEQFF.

The rearrangement links TRBV28 to TRBJ2-7; maybe TRBD2 (7 bases). The CDR3 spans 16 residues. The germline V gene has CDR1 MDHEN and CDR2 SYDVKM. Trimming stripped 3 bases from V and 1 base from J, with 16 bases between. The CDR3 DNA is TGTGCCAGCAGTTTGGGAGGGGGGCACCCTTCCTACGAGCAGTACGTC. Its translation is CASSLGGGHPSYEQYV.

This chain connects TRBV5-1 to TRBJ1-4; D is possibly TRBD1 (6 bases). The germline gives CDR1 SGHRS, CDR2 YFSETQ. The CDR3 spans 14 residues. With 5 bases removed from V and 5 bases from J, the gap between germline ends came to 13 bases. CDR3 loop: CASSVPGQNEKLFF. DNA of the CDR3: TGCGCCAGCAGTGTCCCGGGACAAAATGAAAAACTGTTTTTT. Complete variable domain (other parts from reference TRBV5-1 and TRBJ1-4): KAGVTQTPRYLIKTRGQQVTLSCSPISGHRSVSWYQQTPGQGLQFLFEYFSETQRNKGNFPGRFSGRQFSNSRSEMNVSTLELGDSALYLCASSVPGQNEKLFFGSGTQLSVL.